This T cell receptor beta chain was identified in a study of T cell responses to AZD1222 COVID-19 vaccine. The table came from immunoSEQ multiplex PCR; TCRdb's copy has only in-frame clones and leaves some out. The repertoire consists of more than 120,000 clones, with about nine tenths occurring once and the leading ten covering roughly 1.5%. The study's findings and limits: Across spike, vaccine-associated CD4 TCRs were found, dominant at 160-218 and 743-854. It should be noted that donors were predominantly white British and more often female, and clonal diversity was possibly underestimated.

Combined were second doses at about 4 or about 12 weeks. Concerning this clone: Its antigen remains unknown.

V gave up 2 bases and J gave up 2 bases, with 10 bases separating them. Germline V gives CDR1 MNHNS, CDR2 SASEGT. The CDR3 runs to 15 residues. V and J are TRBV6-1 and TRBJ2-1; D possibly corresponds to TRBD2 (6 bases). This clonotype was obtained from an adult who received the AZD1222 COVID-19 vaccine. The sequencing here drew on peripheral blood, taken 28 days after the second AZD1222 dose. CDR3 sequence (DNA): TGTGCCAGCAGTGAACAGGAGGGACCCTACAATGAGCAGTTCTTC. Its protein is CASSEQEGPYNEQFF.